Below, 7 T cell receptor beta chains from the same sample are listed, as sequenced in a study of T cells after yellow fever vaccination. TCRdb itself ran the 5' RACE reads through MiXCR, one entry per CDR3 protein. The sample holds approximately 24,000 distinct CDR3 sequences, 4.5% to 5.5% seen once. The sample was PBMCs, either bulk or a sorted T-cell subset (CD4+, CD8+, memory, or dextramer-sorted; not recorded which), taken 15 days after the yellow fever booster vaccination. Receptors were obtained from a man under 40 who received the YFV17D yellow fever vaccine.

This clonotype was observed many times. The chain combines TRBV20-1 with TRBJ2-3; D unresolved. V was shortened by 6 bases and J by 2 bases, with 18 bases between the two germline ends. CDR3 size: 15 residues. Germline CDR1 reads DFQATT; CDR2 reads SNEGSKA (reference sequence). CDR3 region: CSALLGSAYTDTQYF. The DNA for the CDR3 is TGCAGTGCCCTGCTAGGGTCCGCCTACACAGATACGCAGTATTTT.

In this sample, this clonotype turned up many times. V is TRBV12-3 or TRBV12-4 and J is TRBJ1-5; D remains unclear. The ends were cut back, 2 bases at V and 7 bases at J, with 12 bases in the middle. The CDR3 loop spans 14 amino acids. CDR3 DNA: TGTGCCAGCAGTTTATCTGGGTTTGTGCAGCCCCAGCATTTT. Translating gives CASSLSGFVQPQHF.

This clonotype was seen repeatedly, ten times or more. At one of its ends the junction is not consistent with the germline gene, which may arise from a read error. CDR3: CSAEEGYSGNTIYF. The CDR3 region has the DNA TGCAGCGCTGAAGAGGGTTACTCTGGAAACACCATATATTTT. The rearrangement uses TRBV29-1 and TRBJ1-3; D is ambiguous. The CDR3 is 14 residues long. Per germline, CDR1 SQVTM and CDR2 ANQGSEA.

This clonotype was detected ten times or more. This chain links TRBV2 with TRBJ1-1; D gene ambiguous. This CDR3 spans 15 amino acids. Trimming removed 3 bases from V and 6 bases from J, with 17 bases in between. Germline-derived CDR1 and CDR2 are SNHLY and FYNNEI. The CDR3 spells CASSDSPLRTAEAFF. The CDR3 DNA sequence: TGTGCCAGCAGTGATTCTCCCCTAAGGACTGCTGAAGCTTTCTTT.

This clonotype has only a few counts. This chain uses TRBV18 with TRBJ1-2; D unresolved. The germline gives CDR1 KGHSH, CDR2 LQKENI. V lost 2 bases, J lost 5 bases, and 9 bases lay in between. This CDR3 region has 13 residues. The CDR3 is CASSPEGSYGYTF. DNA for the CDR3: TGTGCCAGCTCACCAGAGGGTTCATATGGCTACACCTTC.

By its share, this clonotype is medium-sized (0.01 to 0.1%). The rearrangement joins TRBV14 to TRBJ2-1; 9 bases are shared with TRBD2. This CDR3 region has 18 residues. CDR1 is SGHDN and CDR2 is FVKESK in the germline V gene. Trimming at V came to 4 bases and at J to 2 bases, leaving 12 bases not matched to a gene. CDR3 in amino acids: CASSPLGLAGNPYNEQFF. Here the CDR3 DNA reads TGTGCCAGCAGCCCGCTTGGGCTAGCGGGAAACCCCTACAATGAGCAGTTCTTC.

In its sample, this clonotype was seen many times. The gene calls are TRBV11-1 and TRBJ2-1; TRBD2 is a possible D gene (5 bases). The ends were cut back, 5 bases at V and 0 bases at J, with 26 bases in the middle. The germline gives CDR1 SGHAT, CDR2 FQDESV (reference sequence). The CDR3 contains 20 residues. The CDR3: CASSKSELVPTPSSYNEQFF. In DNA, the CDR3 is TGTGCCAGCAGCAAAAGCGAACTAGTTCCGACTCCGAGCTCCTACAATGAGCAGTTCTTC.